This TCR beta chain emerged from a study of blood T cell repertoires in COVID-19. V dropped 1 base and J dropped 11; count of bases not matched to a gene: 8. The CDR3 is made up of 13 amino acids. Looked up from germline, CDR1 is SGHVS and CDR2 is FNYEAQ. As originally analysed: Researchers report that nucleated cell counts were estimated from reference gene primer amplification. Clones were sequenced by immunoSEQ multiplex PCR, and TCRdb holds only the in-frame ones, with some missing. D and trimming were read from the DNA, whereas the V and J calls and clone size are those reported in that table. Of roughly 90,000 clones in the sample, roughly 80% were seen once.

This TCR was recovered from a man between 50 and 59 years old with acute or convalescent COVID-19. The sample comprised peripheral blood. The chain carries TRBV7-6 and TRBJ2-7, with 7 bases fitting TRBD2. CDR3 sequence: CASSLDSAGEKYF. The CDR3, as DNA: TGTGCCAGCAGCTTAGACTCGGCGGGGGAGAAGTACTTC.